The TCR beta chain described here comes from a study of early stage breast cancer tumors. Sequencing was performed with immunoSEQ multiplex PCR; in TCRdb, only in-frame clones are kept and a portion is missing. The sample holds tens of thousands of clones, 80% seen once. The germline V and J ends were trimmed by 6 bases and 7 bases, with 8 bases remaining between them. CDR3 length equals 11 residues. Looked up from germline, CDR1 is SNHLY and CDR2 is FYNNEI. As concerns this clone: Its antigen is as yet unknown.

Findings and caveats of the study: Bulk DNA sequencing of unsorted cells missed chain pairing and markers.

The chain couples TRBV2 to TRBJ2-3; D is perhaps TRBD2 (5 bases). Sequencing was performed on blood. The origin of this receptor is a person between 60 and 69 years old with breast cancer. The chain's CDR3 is CASSDYYTQYF. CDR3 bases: TGTGCCAGCAGCGACTATTATACGCAGTATTTT.